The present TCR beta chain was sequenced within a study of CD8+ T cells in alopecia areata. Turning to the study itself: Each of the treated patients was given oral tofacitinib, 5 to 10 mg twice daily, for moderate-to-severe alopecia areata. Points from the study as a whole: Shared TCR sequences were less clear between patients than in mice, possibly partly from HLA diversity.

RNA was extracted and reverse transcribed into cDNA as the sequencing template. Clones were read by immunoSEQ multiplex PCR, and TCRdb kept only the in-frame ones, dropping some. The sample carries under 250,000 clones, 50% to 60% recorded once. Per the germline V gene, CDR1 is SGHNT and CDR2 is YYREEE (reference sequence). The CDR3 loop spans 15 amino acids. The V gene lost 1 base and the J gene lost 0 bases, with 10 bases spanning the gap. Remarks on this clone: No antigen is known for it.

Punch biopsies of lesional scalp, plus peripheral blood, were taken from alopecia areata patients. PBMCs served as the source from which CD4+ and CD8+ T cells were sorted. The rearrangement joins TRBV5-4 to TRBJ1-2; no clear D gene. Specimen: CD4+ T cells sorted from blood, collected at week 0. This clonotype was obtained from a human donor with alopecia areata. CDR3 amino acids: CASSLPEGANYGYTF. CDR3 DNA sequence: TGTGCCAGCAGCTTGCCCGAAGGAGCTAACTATGGCTACACCTTC.